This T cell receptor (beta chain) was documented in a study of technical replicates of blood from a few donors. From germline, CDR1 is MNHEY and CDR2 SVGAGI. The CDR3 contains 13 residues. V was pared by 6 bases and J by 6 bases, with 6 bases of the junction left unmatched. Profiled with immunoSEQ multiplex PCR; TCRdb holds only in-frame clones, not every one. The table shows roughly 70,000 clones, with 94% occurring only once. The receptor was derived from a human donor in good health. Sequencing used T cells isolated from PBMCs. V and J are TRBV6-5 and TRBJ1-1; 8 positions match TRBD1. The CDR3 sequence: CASRDRTGPEAFF. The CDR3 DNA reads TGTGCCAGCAGAGATCGGACAGGGCCTGAAGCTTTCTTT.